The clone carrying this TCR beta chain was counted only a few times. Its antigen is not identified. This sample was included in a study of response to subunit inactivated influenza vaccine. Overall study results and limits: Authors suggested seasonal influenza vaccinations each recruit few new T cells.

The V and J ends lost 4 bases and 0 bases respectively, with 14 bases between them. The germline gives CDR1 SGHRS, CDR2 YFSETQ. CDR3 length equals 16 residues. One entry per CDR3 protein, called by TCRdb with MiXCR from the RT-PCR reads. The table includes 450,000 to 600,000 distinct CDR3 sequences, about 17% detected once. V is TRBV5-1 and J is TRBJ2-4; D is unresolved. This TCR derives from a man between 50 and 69 years old who received an inactivated influenza vaccine. The sample consisted of CD4+ T cells sorted from PBMCs, taken around 2 years after vaccination. The CDR3 protein is CASSPVADLAKNIQYF. The CDR3 nucleotides read TGCGCCAGCAGCCCGGTCGCAGATCTAGCCAAAAACATTCAGTACTTC.